These 30 T cell receptor beta chains came from one sample sequenced in a study of CD8+CD57+ T cells in acquired aplastic anemia. Profiling of TCR beta VDJ combinations and CDR3 sequences used genomic DNA as template. TCRdb re-analysed the reads in MiXCR, keeping a single row per CDR3 protein. The table has 450,000 to 600,000 distinct CDR3 sequences, roughly 34% seen once. An expansion of CD8+CD57+ cells by flow cytometry had been shown in patients chosen for sequencing. Sequencing was performed on sorted CD4+, CD8+, or CD8+CD57+ T cells (not recorded which) from PBMCs. The receptors come from a human donor with aplastic anemia.

Comment on this clonotype: A junction end diverges from the germline sequence, so it may reflect a read error. The chain joins TRBV5-1 to TRBJ1-2, with TRBD1 matching over 9 bases. Per the germline V gene, CDR1 is SGHRS and CDR2 is YFSETQ. The CDR3 has 13 residues. CDR3 sequence (DNA): TGCGCCAGCAGCTGGACAGGGGTTCATGGCTGCACCTTC. Protein: CASSWTGVHGCTF.

In the case of this clonotype: A read error may explain this, as a much larger clone is one base away. The V and J genes are TRBV2 and TRBJ2-1; D gene unclear. Germline CDR1 and CDR2: SNHLY and FYNNEI. V was cut by 11 bases and J by 1 base, with 15 bases left in between. The CDR3 consists of 14 residues. The CDR3 bases are TGTGCCGGCAATGACAAGAGTTCCTACAATGAGCAGTTCTTC. It is translated as CAGNDKSSYNEQFF.

V and J are TRBV24-1 and TRBJ2-2, with D possibly being TRBD2 (5 bases). The CDR3 contains 13 residues. The germline V gene encodes CDR1 KGHDR and CDR2 SFDVKD. With 3 bases removed from V and 9 bases from J, the gap between germline ends came to 10 bases. In nucleotides, the CDR3 is TGTGCCACCAGTGATACCGAGGGTAGGGAGCTGTTTTTT. Translated: CATSDTEGRELFF.

CDR3 region: CASSANKKLFF. The DNA of the CDR3 is TGTGCCAGCAGTGCTAACAAAAAACTGTTTTTT. V usage is TRBV2 and J usage is TRBJ1-4; unclear D gene. The ends were cut back, 4 bases at V and 9 bases at J, with 6 bases in the middle. CDR3 size: 11 residues. Germline V CDR1 and CDR2: SNHLY, FYNNEI. Complete variable domain (other parts from reference TRBV2 and TRBJ1-4): EPEVTQTPSHQVTQMGQEVILRCVPISNHLYFYWYRQILGQKVEFLVSFYNNEISEKSEIFDDQFSVERPDGSNFTLKIRSTKLEDSAMYFCASSANKKLFFGSGTQLSVL.

This clonotype has at least ten counts. This chain links TRBV4-2 with TRBJ1-2, with 11 nucleotides matching TRBD1. The CDR3 contains 18 residues. Germline V gives CDR1 LGHNA, CDR2 YNFKEQ. Losses at the gene ends were 1 base for V and 6 bases for J; bases not matched to a gene: 13. CDR3 amino acids: CASSQVRDRGGGMDGYTF. DNA of the CDR3: TGTGCCAGCAGCCAAGTCAGGGACAGGGGGGGTGGCATGGATGGCTACACCTTC.

This clonotype was detected many times. The chain uses TRBV10-1 and TRBJ2-1; 10 nucleotides match TRBD2. V lost 5 bases and J lost 9; bases outside the gene matches: 13. The CDR3 is 16 amino acids. Germline assignment: CDR1 WNHNN and CDR2 SYGVQD (reference sequence). The CDR3 here is CASSPRWSGRAFEQFF. In nucleotides, the CDR3 is TGCGCCAGCAGTCCCCGGTGGAGCGGGAGGGCGTTTGAGCAGTTCTTC.

This clonotype was seen ten or more times. This chain uses TRBV12-3 or TRBV12-4 with TRBJ1-5; no reliable D call. This CDR3 is 14 amino acids long. Between the trimmed V and J ends, which lost 3 bases and 5 bases, there was a span of 11 bases. This CDR3 reads CASSLGRVDQPQHF. The CDR3, as DNA: TGTGCCAGCAGTTTGGGGAGGGTGGATCAGCCCCAGCATTTT.

This clonotype was detected ten times or more. This sequence joins TRBV7-3 and TRBJ2-5, with D unresolved. The CDR3 has 16 amino acids. V lost 4 bases and J lost 3, with 18 bases in between. CDR1 is SGHTA, CDR2 FQGTGA, per germline. Written as DNA, the CDR3 is TGTGCCAGCAGCTCCATTGCCCTAGGGTCCAAAGAGACCCAGTACTTC. It encodes CASSSIALGSKETQYF. The whole variable domain, filled in from reference TRBV7-3 and TRBJ2-5, reads GAGVSQTPSNKVTEKGKYVELRCDPISGHTALYWYRQSLGQGPEFLIYFQGTGAADDSGLPNDRFFAVRPEGSVSTLKIQRTERGDSAVYLCASSSIALGSKETQYFGPGTRLLVL.

The table lists this clonotype with many counts. The V and J genes are TRBV25-1 and TRBJ2-1; 8 bases fit TRBD2. With V trimmed by 4 bases and J by 4 bases, 6 bases remained unmatched. CDR1 is MGHDK and CDR2 is SYGVNS in the germline V gene. The CDR3 has 15 residues. CDR3 nucleotides: TGTGCCAGCAGTGCGGCCACTAGCGGATACAATGAGCAGTTCTTC. Protein: CASSAATSGYNEQFF.

This clonotype was counted many times. The chain employs TRBV24-1 and TRBJ2-1; the D call may be TRBD1 or TRBD2 (5 bases each). V was pared by 5 bases and J by 11 bases, with 12 bases between. Germline assignment: CDR1 KGHDR and CDR2 SFDVKD. This CDR3 spans 12 amino acids. The CDR3 DNA is TGTGCCACCAGTGTTTACGGGACCCAGCAGTTCTTC. This translates into CATSVYGTQQFF.

The chain is built from TRBV24-1 and TRBJ2-7, with 12 bases identical to TRBD1. Germline assignment: CDR1 KGHDR and CDR2 SFDVKD. V lost 2 bases, J lost 4 bases, and 14 bases stayed unmatched. CDR3 size: 19 residues. The chain's CDR3 is CATSDSGAGTGGGIYEQYF. CDR3 nucleotide sequence: TGTGCCACCAGTGATTCCGGCGCCGGGACAGGGGGCGGGATATACGAGCAGTACTTC.

This clonotype has a handful of counts. V and J are TRBV12-3 or TRBV12-4 and TRBJ2-7; 13 bases line up with TRBD2. The CDR3 spans 15 residues. With V trimmed by 5 bases and J by 6 bases, 7 bases remained unmatched. CDR3 DNA sequence: TGTGCCAGCAGTCACAGACTAGCGGGAGGTTTCGAGCAGTACTTC. Translated, it gives CASSHRLAGGFEQYF.

V gene TRBV29-1 combines with J gene TRBJ1-2, with a possible D match to TRBD1 (6 bases). Trimming left V 4 bases short and J 8 bases short, with 14 bases between. The CDR3 runs to 12 residues. Germline V gives CDR1 SQVTM, CDR2 ANQGSEA. This chain's CDR3 is CSVVLGAGGYTF. The CDR3 DNA sequence: TGCAGCGTTGTTTTGGGGGCTGGCGGCTACACCTTC.

This clonotype was observed a few times. V is TRBV5-1 and J is TRBJ1-3, with a tentative D call TRBD1 (5 bases). Germline CDR1 reads SGHRS; CDR2 reads YFSETQ. The CDR3 length is 15 residues. V was pared by 0 bases and J by 0 bases, with 7 bases between. The DNA of the CDR3 is TGCGCCAGCAGCTTGGAAGGGGTCTCTGGAAACACCATATATTTT. This sequence encodes CASSLEGVSGNTIYF.

This clonotype occurred a few times. The chain couples TRBV2 to TRBJ2-7, with D hard to call. From germline, CDR1 is SNHLY and CDR2 FYNNEI. This CDR3 spans 12 amino acids. Trimming removed 2 bases at V and 4 bases at J, with 6 bases between. The CDR3 region is CASSEFKYEQYF. The CDR3 bases are TGTGCCAGCAGTGAATTCAAGTACGAGCAGTACTTC.

Remarks on this clonotype: This may come from a read error, since a much larger clone is one base off. The CDR3: CSAKPGTTYERYF. The CDR3 DNA sequence: TGCAGTGCTAAGCCCGGGACTACCTACGAGCGGTACTTC. The chain links TRBV20-1 to TRBJ2-7; 7 bases are a match to TRBD2. The CDR3 has 13 residues. Germline loops: CDR1 DFQATT, CDR2 SNEGSKA (reference sequence).

Worth noting for this clonotype: Possible read error: a much larger clone is one base away. The chain couples TRBV5-1 to TRBJ1-2; 8 bases fit TRBD1. This CDR3 region has 14 residues. Germline lookup yields CDR1 SGHRS and CDR2 YFSETQ. The CDR3 DNA follows: TGCGCCAGCAGCTTGAGACAGGGGATTGATGGCAACACCTTC. It yields the protein CASSLRQGIDGNTF.

Written as DNA, the CDR3 is TGCGCCAGCATTGTTGGAGTGGGGTCCGGGGAGCTGTTTTTT. The encoded protein is CASIVGVGSGELFF. This sequence joins TRBV10-2 and TRBJ2-2; D call uncertain. V shed 7 bases and J shed 6 bases, with 15 bases lying between them. The CDR3 covers 14 residues. Germline values: CDR1 WSHSY, CDR2 SAAADI.

This clonotype was observed once. One junction end disagrees with the germline gene, perhaps due to a read error. CDR3 region: CASSYRGDSGCTF. CDR3 nucleotide sequence: TGTGCCAGCAGTTACCGGGGGGATAGTGGCTGCACCTTC. The gene calls are TRBV10-3 and TRBJ1-2; maybe TRBD1 (5 bases). Germline V gives CDR1 ENHRY, CDR2 SYGVKD. The CDR3 length is 13 residues.

V and J are TRBV7-2 and TRBJ1-1; D remains ambiguous. Germline V lookup: CDR1 SGHTA, CDR2 FQGNSA. V was shortened by 11 bases and J by 6 bases, with 22 bases between the two germline ends. This CDR3 is built from 14 residues. The CDR3 coding sequence is TGTGCCTGGATCCCGCGGGGAAACCAGCCTGAAGCTTTCTTT. This codes for CAWIPRGNQPEAFF.

This clonotype was counted many times. The chain joins TRBV7-9 to TRBJ2-7; possible D gene TRBD2, 6 bases. The CDR3 has 15 residues. CDR1 is SEHNR and CDR2 is FQNEAQ in the germline V gene (reference sequence). The germline V and J ends were trimmed by 1 base and 3 bases, with 13 bases remaining between them. The CDR3 DNA follows: TGTGCCAGCAGCTTAGATGGAGGGGCGAGCTACGAGCAGTACTTC. It translates to CASSLDGGASYEQYF.

The V call is TRBV5-1, the J call TRBJ2-7, with D maybe TRBD1 (5 bases). V was shortened by 6 bases and J by 2 bases, with 12 bases between the two germline ends. From germline, CDR1 is SGHRS and CDR2 YFSETQ. This CDR3 is 13 amino acids long. The DNA for the CDR3 is TGCGCCAGCAAGCAGGGCAACCCCTACGAGCAGTACTTC. Translated: CASKQGNPYEQYF. Filled out from reference TRBV5-1 and TRBJ2-7, the complete variable domain reads KAGVTQTPRYLIKTRGQQVTLSCSPISGHRSVSWYQQTPGQGLQFLFEYFSETQRNKGNFPGRFSGRQFSNSRSEMNVSTLELGDSALYLCASKQGNPYEQYFGPGTRLTVT.

This clonotype was detected once. At one boundary the junction diverges from the germline segment, which might be a read error. V gene TRBV7-7 combines with J gene TRBJ2-2; TRBD2 is a possible D gene (5 bases). The length of the CDR3 is 13 residues. Germline assignment: CDR1 SSHAT and CDR2 FNYEAQ (reference sequence). The CDR3: CASSLAYAGELFF. CDR3 sequence (DNA): TGTGCCAGCAGCCTAGCCTACGCCGGGGAGCTGTTTTTT.

The sample holds many counts of this clonotype. V usage is TRBV14 and J usage is TRBJ1-2; the match to TRBD1 covers 9 bases. The V gene end was trimmed by 3 bases and the J gene end by 0 bases; junction bases not matched to a gene: 2. CDR3 length equals 15 residues. The germline CDR1 and CDR2 sequences are SGHDN and FVKESK. The CDR3 is CASSQGTGPNYGYTF. For the CDR3, the DNA is TGTGCCAGCAGCCAGGGGACAGGGCCTAACTATGGCTACACCTTC.

This clonotype was recorded many times. The chain combines TRBV15 with TRBJ2-3, with D perhaps TRBD1 (6 bases). Germline lookup yields CDR1 LNHNV and CDR2 YYDKDF (reference sequence). The CDR3 covers 14 residues. V gave up 3 bases and J gave up 2 bases, with 9 bases separating them. The CDR3 bases are TGTGCCACCAGCAGGGGACAAAACACAGATACGCAGTATTTT. It specifies CATSRGQNTDTQYF.

The rearrangement uses TRBV7-9 and TRBJ1-2; D unresolved. Germline values: CDR1 SEHNR, CDR2 FQNEAQ (reference sequence). The CDR3 is made up of 14 amino acids. V was cut by 2 bases and J by 3 bases, with 10 bases left in between. CDR3 residues: CASSLSSEYYGYTF. DNA for the CDR3: TGTGCCAGCAGCTTATCTTCGGAGTACTATGGCTACACCTTC.

The sample holds a few counts of this clonotype. This chain links TRBV5-1 with TRBJ2-7; D unresolved. Germline CDR1 reads SGHRS; CDR2 reads YFSETQ. The CDR3 is 12 amino acids. V lost 7 bases and J 0 bases, leaving 8 bases between the germline ends. The DNA of the CDR3 is TGCGCCAGCCCCAGGCCCTCCTACGAGCAGTACTTC. This codes for CASPRPSYEQYF.

The chain links TRBV19 to TRBJ2-2; 8 bases align to TRBD2. This CDR3 is 15 amino acids long. J gave up 6 bases and V 3 bases, and 6 bases lay outside the gene matches. Germline V CDR1 and CDR2: LNHDA, SQIVND (reference sequence). The CDR3 DNA sequence: TGTGCCAGTAGTATTATCGGGGGGGCCGCCGGGGAGCTGTTTTTT. Its translation is CASSIIGGAAGELFF.

This clonotype was observed at least ten times. The CDR3 here is CASIVGGTAYEQYF. The CDR3 DNA reads as TGTGCCAGCATAGTCGGGGGGACGGCCTACGAGCAGTACTTC. The rearrangement links TRBV6-1 to TRBJ2-7; 7 nucleotides agree with TRBD2. CDR3 length equals 14 residues. Germline V gives CDR1 MNHNS, CDR2 SASEGT. Trimming at V came to 7 bases and at J to 2 bases, leaving 8 bases not matched to a gene.

V usage is TRBV14 and J usage is TRBJ2-2; 13 bases map to TRBD2. This CDR3 comprises 17 residues. Germline V CDR1 and CDR2: SGHDN, FVKESK. With V trimmed by 3 bases and J by 6 bases, 7 bases remained unmatched. The chain's CDR3 is CASSQYPGLAGPGELFF. The CDR3 DNA reads as TGTGCCAGCAGCCAGTACCCGGGACTAGCGGGACCCGGGGAGCTGTTTTTT.